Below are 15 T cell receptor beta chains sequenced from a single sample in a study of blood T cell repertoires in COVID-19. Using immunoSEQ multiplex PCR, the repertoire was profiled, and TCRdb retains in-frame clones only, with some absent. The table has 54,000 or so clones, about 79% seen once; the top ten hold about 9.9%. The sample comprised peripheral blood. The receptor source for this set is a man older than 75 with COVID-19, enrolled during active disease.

Here the CDR3 DNA reads TGTGCCAGCAGCTTCTCTTTCAGGACAGGCTCCTACAATGAGCAGTTCTTC. It encodes CASSFSFRTGSYNEQFF. The V and J genes are TRBV7-2 and TRBJ2-1; 7 bases line up with TRBD1. The CDR3 is made up of 17 amino acids. Trimming at V came to 3 bases and at J to 0 bases, leaving 8 bases not matched to a gene. Germline V gene lookup returns CDR1 SGHTA and CDR2 FQGNSA.

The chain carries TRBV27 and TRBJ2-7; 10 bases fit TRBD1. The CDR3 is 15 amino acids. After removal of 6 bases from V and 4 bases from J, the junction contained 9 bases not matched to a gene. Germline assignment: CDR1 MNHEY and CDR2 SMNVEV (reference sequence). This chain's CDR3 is CASRTPGTGDYEQYF. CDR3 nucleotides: TGTGCCAGCAGGACGCCCGGGACAGGGGATTACGAGCAGTACTTC.

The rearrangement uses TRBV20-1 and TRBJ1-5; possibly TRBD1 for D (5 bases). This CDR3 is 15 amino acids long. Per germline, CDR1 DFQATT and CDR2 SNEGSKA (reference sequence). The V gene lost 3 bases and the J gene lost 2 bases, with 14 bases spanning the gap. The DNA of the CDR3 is TGCAGTGCTAGTGGAGACAGTGGAGGCAATCAGCCCCAGCATTTT. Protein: CSASGDSGGNQPQHF.

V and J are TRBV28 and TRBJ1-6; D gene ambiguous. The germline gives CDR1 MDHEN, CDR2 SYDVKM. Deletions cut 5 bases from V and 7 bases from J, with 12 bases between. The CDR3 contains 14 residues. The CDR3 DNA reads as TGTGCCAGCAGTCCAGGAAGAGAAAATTCACCCCTCCACTTT. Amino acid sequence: CASSPGRENSPLHF.

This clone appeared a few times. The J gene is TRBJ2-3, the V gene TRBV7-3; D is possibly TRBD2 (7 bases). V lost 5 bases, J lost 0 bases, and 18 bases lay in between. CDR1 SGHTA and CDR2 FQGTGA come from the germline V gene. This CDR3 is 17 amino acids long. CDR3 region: CASSPKGGGISTDTQYF. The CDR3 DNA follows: TGTGCCAGCAGCCCGAAGGGGGGGGGCATCAGCACAGATACGCAGTATTTT.

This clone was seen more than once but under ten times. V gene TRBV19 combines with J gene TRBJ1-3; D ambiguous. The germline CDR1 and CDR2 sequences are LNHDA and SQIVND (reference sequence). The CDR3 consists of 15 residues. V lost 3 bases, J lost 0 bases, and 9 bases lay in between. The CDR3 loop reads CASSMVKSSGNTIYF. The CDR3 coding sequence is TGTGCCAGTAGTATGGTTAAGAGCTCTGGAAACACCATATATTTT.

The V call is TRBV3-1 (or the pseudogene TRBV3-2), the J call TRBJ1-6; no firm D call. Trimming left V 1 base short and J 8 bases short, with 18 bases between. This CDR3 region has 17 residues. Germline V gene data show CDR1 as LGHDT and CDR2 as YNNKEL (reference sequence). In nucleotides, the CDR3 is TGTGCCAGCAGCCAAGCCAGGAAGAATTCCTCCGATTCACCCCTCCACTTT. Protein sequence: CASSQARKNSSDSPLHF.

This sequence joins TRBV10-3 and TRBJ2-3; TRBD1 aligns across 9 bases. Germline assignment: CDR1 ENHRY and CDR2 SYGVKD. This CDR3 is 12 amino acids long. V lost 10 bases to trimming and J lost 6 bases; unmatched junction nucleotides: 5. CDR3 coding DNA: TGTGCCACCGGACAGGGGAGGGATACGCAGTATTTT. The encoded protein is CATGQGRDTQYF.

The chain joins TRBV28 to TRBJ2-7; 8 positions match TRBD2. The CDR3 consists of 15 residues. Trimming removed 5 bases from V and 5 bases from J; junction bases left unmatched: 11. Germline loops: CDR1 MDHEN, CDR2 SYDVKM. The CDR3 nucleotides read TGTGCCAGCAGTAGGGCGGGGGGATACGACAACGAGCAGTACTTC. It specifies CASSRAGGYDNEQYF.

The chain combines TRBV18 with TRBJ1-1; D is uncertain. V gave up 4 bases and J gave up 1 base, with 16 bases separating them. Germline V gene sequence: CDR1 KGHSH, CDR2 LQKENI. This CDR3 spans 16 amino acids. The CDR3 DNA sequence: TGTGCCAGCTCACGGGAGTATTTGACGGAGAACACTGAAGCTTTCTTT. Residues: CASSREYLTENTEAFF.

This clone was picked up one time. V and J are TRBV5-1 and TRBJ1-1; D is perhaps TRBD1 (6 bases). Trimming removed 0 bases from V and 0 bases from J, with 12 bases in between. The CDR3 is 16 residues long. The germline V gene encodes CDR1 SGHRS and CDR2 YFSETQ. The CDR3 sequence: CASSLGAGDMNTEAFF. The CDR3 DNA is TGCGCCAGCAGCTTGGGGGCAGGGGACATGAACACTGAAGCTTTCTTT.

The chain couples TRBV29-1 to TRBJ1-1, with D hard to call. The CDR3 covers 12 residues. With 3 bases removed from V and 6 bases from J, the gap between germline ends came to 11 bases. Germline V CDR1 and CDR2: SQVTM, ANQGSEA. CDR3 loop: CSVDTNSAEAFF. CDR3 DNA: TGCAGCGTTGATACCAACAGTGCTGAAGCTTTCTTT.

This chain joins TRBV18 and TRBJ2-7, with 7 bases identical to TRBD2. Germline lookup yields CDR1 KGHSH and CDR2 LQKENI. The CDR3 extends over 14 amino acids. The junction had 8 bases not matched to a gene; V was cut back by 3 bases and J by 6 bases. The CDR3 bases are TGTGCCAGCTCACCTGGGACTATCTACCGCGAGCAGTACTTC. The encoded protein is CASSPGTIYREQYF. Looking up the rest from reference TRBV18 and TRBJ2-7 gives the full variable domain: NAGVMQNPRHLVRRRGQEARLRCSPMKGHSHVYWYRQLPEEGLKFMVYLQKENIIDESGMPKERFSAEFPKEGPSILRIQQVVRGDSAAYFCASSPGTIYREQYFGPGTRLTVT.

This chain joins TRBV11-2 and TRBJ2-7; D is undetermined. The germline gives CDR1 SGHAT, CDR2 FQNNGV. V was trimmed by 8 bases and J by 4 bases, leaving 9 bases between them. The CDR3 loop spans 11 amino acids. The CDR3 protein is CASALRYEQYV. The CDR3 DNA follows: TGTGCCAGCGCACTACGGTACGAGCAGTACGTC.

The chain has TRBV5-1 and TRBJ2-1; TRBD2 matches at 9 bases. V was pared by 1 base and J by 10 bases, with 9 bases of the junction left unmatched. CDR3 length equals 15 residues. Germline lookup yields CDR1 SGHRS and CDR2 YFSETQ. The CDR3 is CASSLMSSGNGEQFF. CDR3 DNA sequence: TGCGCCAGCAGCTTGATGTCTAGCGGGAACGGGGAGCAGTTCTTC.